This T cell receptor (beta chain) came from a study of cytomegalovirus exposure and HLA in healthy donors. Notes on the study in general: Compared with the roughly 700-donor mean, an Asian-associated ancestry cluster reportedly had fewer N-insertions, according to a later analysis. A missense variant in DCLRE1C was later tied to TCR beta V- and J-gene trimming. Across donors, most TCRs were seen rarely, yet some public ones were widespread.

The study ran its PCR with 60 Vbeta and 13 Jbeta primers. The protocol was immunoSEQ multiplex PCR, while the TCRdb copy is restricted to in-frame clones and leaves out a portion. The sample has around 150,000 clones; about 85% are singletons. A remark on this clone: Its antigen is unidentified.

The V gene end was trimmed by 3 bases and the J gene end by 6 bases; junction bases not matched to a gene: 9. Germline CDR1 reads MDHEN; CDR2 reads SYDVKM. CDR3 length: 16 residues. The TCR was taken from a boy aged 2 to 10 in good health and CMV-seronegative. Sequencing was carried out using PBMCs. The chain recombines TRBV28 with TRBJ2-1, with TRBD2 matching over 9 bases. The CDR3 nucleotides read TGTGCCAGCAGTTTCCCCCGCGGGAGGGCCACCAATGAGCAGTTCTTC. Translated, it gives CASSFPRGRATNEQFF. Complete variable domain (other parts from reference TRBV28 and TRBJ2-1): DVKVTQSSRYLVKRTGEKVFLECVQDMDHENMFWYRQDPGLGLRLIYFSYDVKMKEKGDIPEGYSVSREKKERFSLILESASTNQTSMYLCASSFPRGRATNEQFFGPGTRLTVL.